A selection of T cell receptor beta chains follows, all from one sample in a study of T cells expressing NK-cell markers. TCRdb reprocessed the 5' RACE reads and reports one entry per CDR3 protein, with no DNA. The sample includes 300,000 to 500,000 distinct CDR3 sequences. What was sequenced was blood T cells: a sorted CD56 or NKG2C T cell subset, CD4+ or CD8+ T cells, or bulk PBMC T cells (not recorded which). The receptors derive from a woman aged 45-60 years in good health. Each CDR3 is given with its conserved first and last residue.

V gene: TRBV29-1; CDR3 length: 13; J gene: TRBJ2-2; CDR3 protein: CSYLQGTDGELFF
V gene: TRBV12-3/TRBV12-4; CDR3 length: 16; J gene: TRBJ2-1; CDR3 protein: CASSLLGLSGNNEQFF
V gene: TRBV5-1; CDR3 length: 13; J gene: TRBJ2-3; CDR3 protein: CASMSGSTDTQYF
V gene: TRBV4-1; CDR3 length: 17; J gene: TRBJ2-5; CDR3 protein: CASSQTGTGAEQETQYF
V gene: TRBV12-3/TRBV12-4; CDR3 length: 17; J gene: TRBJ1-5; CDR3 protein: CASSLALEGNGNQPQHF
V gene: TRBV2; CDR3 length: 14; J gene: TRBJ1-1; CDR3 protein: CASRKGLVNTEAFF
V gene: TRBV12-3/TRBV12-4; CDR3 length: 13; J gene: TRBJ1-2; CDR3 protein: CASSPMVGYGYTF
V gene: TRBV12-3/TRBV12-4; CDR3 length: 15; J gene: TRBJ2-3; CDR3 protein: CATQPFRRVTDTQYF
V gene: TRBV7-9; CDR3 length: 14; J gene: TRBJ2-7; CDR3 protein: CAGGGLAVSYEQYF
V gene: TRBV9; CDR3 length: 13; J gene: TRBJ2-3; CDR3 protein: CASSGSPTDTQYF
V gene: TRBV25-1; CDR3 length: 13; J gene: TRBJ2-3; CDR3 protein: CASSAGAADTQYF
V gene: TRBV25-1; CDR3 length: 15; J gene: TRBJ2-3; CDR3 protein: CASSEPGTPYGTQYF
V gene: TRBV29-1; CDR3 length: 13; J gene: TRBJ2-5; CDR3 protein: CSSKHLVQETQYF
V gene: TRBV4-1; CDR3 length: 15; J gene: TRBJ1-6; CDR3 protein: CASSHVGSYNSPLHF
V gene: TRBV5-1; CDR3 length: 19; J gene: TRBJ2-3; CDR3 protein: CASSLTGLAGGPRPDTQYF
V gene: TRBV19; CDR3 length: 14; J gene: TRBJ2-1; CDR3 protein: CASSIGGPYNEQFF
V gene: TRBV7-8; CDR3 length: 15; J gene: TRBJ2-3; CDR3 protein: CASSKGRWGTDTQYF
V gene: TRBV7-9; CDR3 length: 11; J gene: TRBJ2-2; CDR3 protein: CATSGAGELFF
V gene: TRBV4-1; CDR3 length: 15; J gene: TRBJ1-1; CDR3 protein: CASSQARGLNTEAFF
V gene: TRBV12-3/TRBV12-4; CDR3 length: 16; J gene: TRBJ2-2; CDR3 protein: CASRLGGAANTGELFF
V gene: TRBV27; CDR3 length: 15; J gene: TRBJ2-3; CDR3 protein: CASKGWQVVTGTQYF
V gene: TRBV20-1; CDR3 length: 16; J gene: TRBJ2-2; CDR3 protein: CSARDPIPSSAGELFF
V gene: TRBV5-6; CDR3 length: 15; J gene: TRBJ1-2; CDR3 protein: CASSLGAGPNYGYTF
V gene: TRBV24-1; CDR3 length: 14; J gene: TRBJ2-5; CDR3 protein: CATSDTRDTGTQYF
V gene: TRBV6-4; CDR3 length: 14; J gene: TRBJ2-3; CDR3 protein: CASSVAGPTDTQYF
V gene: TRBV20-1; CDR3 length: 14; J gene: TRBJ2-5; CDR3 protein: CSAHIPGGQETQYF
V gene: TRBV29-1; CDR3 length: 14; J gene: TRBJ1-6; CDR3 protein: CSVAEGQGNSPLHF
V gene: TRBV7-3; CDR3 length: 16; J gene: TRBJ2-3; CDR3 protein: CASSHGLDGNTDTQYF
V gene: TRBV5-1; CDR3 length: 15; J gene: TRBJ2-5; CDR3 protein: CASSPISSGQETQYF
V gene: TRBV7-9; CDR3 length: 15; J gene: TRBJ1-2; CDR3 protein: CASSLQATPYKGYTF
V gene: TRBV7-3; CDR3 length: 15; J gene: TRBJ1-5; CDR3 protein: CASSRRGGGDQPQHF
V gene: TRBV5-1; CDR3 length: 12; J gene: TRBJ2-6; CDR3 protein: CASSPGANVLTF
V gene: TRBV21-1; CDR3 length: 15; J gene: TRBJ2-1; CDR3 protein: CASSKIGTRYNEQFF
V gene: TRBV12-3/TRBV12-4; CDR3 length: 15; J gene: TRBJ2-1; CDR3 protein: CASSLAGAFPNEQFF
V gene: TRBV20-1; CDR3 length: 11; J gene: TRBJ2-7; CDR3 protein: CSALDSHEQYF
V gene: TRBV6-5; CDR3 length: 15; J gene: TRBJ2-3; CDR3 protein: CASMTSGSHTDTQYF
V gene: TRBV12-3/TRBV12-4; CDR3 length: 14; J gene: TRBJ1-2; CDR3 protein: CASKLLAGKSGYTF
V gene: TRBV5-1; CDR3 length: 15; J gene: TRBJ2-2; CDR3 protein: CASSTRDSYTGELFF
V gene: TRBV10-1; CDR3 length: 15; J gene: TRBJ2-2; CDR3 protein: CASSSSGSGTGELFF
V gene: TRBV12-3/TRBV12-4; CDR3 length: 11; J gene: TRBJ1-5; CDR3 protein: CASTWNQPQHF